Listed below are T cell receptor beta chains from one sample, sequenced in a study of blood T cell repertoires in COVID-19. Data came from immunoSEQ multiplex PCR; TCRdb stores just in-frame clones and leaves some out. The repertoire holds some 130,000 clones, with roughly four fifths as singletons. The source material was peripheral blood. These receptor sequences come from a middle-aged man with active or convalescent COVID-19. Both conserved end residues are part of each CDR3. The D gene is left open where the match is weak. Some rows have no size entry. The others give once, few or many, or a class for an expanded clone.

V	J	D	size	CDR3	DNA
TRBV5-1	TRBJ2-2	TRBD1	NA	CATKTTGGGNTGELFF	TGCGCCACCAAGACGACAGGGGGCGGAAACACCGGGGAGCTGTTTTTT
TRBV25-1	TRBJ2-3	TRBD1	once	CASKGQGADTQYF	TGTGCCAGCAAGGGACAGGGAGCGGATACGCAGTATTTT
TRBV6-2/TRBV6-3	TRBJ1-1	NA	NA	CASSWARAGTEAFF	TGTGCCAGCAGCTGGGCCAGGGCAGGAACTGAAGCTTTCTTT
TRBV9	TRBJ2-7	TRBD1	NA	CASSAGQDVSEQYF	TGTGCCAGCAGCGCGGGACAGGATGTGTCCGAGCAGTACTTC
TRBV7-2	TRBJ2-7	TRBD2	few	CASSAGTRRGEQYF	TGTGCCAGCAGCGCCGGGACTAGGCGAGGCGAGCAGTACTTC
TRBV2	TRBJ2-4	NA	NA	CASSELNIQYF	TGTGCCAGCAGTGAACTAAACATTCAGTACTTC
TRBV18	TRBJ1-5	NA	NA	CASSPPGRGEQPQHF	TGTGCCAGCTCACCACCGGGGAGGGGAGAACAGCCCCAGCATTTT
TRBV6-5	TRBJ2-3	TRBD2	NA	CASSYSSGAPTDTQYF	TGTGCCAGCAGTTACTCTAGCGGGGCCCCCACAGATACGCAGTATTTT
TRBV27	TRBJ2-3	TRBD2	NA	CASSFRLAGSDTQYF	TGTGCCAGCAGTTTTCGACTAGCGGGGTCAGATACGCAGTATTTT
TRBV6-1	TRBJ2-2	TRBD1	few	CASSEQQGGGELFF	TGTGCCAGCAGTGAACAACAGGGGGGCGGGGAGCTGTTTTTT
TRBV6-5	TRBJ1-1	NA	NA	CASRLPGQNTEAFF	TGTGCCAGCAGATTACCTGGACAGAACACTGAAGCTTTCTTT
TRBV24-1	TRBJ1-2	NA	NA	CATSDSRATGYTF	TGTGCCACCAGTGATTCAAGAGCCACTGGCTACACCTTC
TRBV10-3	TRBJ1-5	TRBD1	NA	CAISGTGGNQPQHF	TGTGCCATCAGTGGGACAGGGGGCAATCAGCCCCAGCATTTT
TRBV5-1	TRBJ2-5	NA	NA	CASGLASPRETQYF	TGCGCCAGCGGGCTAGCGTCCCCCCGTGAGACCCAGTACTTC
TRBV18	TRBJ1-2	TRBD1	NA	CASSPVPGQGFYYGYTF	TGTGCCAGCTCACCAGTCCCGGGACAGGGGTTTTACTATGGCTACACCTTC
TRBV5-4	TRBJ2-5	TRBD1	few	CASSSGTVQETQYF	TGTGCCAGCAGCTCAGGGACAGTACAAGAGACCCAGTACTTC
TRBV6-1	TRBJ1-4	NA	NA	CASSKDPEQYNEKLFF	TGTGCCAGCAGTAAAGACCCGGAGCAGTATAATGAAAAACTGTTTTTT
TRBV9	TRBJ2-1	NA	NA	CASGTTRTEQFF	TGTGCCAGCGGGACGACTAGGACTGAGCAGTTCTTC
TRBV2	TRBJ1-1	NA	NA	CASNADFTEAFF	TGTGCCAGCAATGCGGACTTCACTGAAGCTTTCTTT
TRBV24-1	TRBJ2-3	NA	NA	CATSDLFADTQYF	TGTGCCACCAGTGATTTGTTCGCAGATACGCAGTATTTT
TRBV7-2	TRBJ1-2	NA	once	CASSSGGEYGYTF	TGTGCCAGCAGCAGTGGGGGGGAGTATGGCTACACCTTC
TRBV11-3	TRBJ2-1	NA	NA	CASSLVGGNEQFF	TGTGCCAGCAGCTTGGTAGGGGGCAATGAGCAGTTCTTC
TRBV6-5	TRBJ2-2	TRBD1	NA	CATCPGTANTGELFF	TGTGCCACCTGCCCCGGGACAGCGAACACCGGGGAGCTGTTTTTT
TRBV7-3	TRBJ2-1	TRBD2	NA	CASSVSGGARDEQFF	TGTGCCAGCAGCGTTAGCGGGGGGGCTAGAGATGAGCAGTTCTTC
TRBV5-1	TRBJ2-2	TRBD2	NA	CASSLWEGPGELFF	TGCGCCAGCAGCTTGTGGGAGGGTCCCGGGGAGCTGTTTTTT
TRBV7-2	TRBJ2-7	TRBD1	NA	CASSFSPRTGVEYEQYF	TGTGCCAGCAGCTTCTCGCCGAGGACAGGGGTCGAATACGAGCAGTACTTC
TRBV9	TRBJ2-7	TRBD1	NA	CASSVSGDRIHEQYF	TGTGCCAGCAGCGTAAGTGGGGACAGGATCCACGAGCAGTACTTC
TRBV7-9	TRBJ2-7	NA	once	CASSPMTGVYEQYF	TGTGCCAGCAGCCCGATGACAGGAGTTTACGAGCAGTACTTC
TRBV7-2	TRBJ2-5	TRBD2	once	CASSLGTSGGQETQYF	TGTGCCAGCAGCTTAGGGACTAGCGGGGGTCAAGAGACCCAGTACTTC
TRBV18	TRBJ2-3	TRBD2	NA	CASSGGTTDTQYF	TGTGCCAGCTCCGGGGGGACCACAGATACGCAGTATTTT
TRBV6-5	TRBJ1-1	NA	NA	CASSHGVPNTEAFF	TGTGCCAGCAGCCACGGGGTCCCGAACACTGAAGCTTTCTTT
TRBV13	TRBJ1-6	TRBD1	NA	CASSRTGSNSPLHF	TGTGCCAGCAGCCGGACAGGATCTAATTCACCCCTCCACTTT
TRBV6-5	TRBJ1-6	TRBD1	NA	CASSVLTGFESPLHF	TGTGCCAGCAGCGTACTGACAGGGTTTGAATCACCCCTCCACTTT
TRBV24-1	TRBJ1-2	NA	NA	CAIVRIVGGYTF	TGTGCCATAGTTCGGATAGTCGGGGGCTACACCTTC
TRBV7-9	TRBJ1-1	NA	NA	CASSFASGQFFEAFF	TGTGCCAGCAGCTTCGCTTCTGGGCAGTTCTTCGAAGCTTTCTTT
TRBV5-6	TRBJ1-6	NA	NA	CASSRGQFSLHF	TGTGCCAGCAGCCGTGGACAGTTTAGCCTCCACTTT
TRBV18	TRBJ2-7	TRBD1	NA	CASSPPGQGASEQYF	TGTGCCAGCTCACCACCGGGACAGGGGGCGTCCGAGCAGTACTTC
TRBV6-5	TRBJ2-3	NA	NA	CASSSQTILSTDTQYF	TGTGCCAGCAGTTCCCAGACTATCCTGAGCACAGATACGCAGTATTTT
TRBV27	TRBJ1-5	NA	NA	CASSSFFSSNQPQHF	TGTGCCAGCAGTTCCTTCTTTTCCAGCAATCAGCCCCAGCATTTT
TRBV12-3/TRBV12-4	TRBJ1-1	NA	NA	CASSLGPGTEAFF	TGTGCCAGCAGTTTAGGTCCGGGCACTGAAGCTTTCTTT
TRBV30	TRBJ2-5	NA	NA	CAWSWGGPRETQYF	TGTGCCTGGAGTTGGGGGGGGCCCAGGGAGACCCAGTACTTC
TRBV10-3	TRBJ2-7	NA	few	CAIAALSGQAYEQYF	TGTGCCATCGCGGCCTTAAGCGGGCAGGCCTACGAGCAGTACTTC
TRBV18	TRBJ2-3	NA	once	CASSPPYSQEGTDTQYF	TGTGCCAGCTCACCACCGTATAGTCAGGAGGGCACAGATACGCAGTATTTT
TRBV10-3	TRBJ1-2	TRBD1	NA	CAISARDSSGYTF	TGTGCCATCAGTGCTAGGGACAGCTCCGGCTACACCTTC
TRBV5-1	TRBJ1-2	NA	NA	CASTPDLAGGYTF	TGCGCCAGCACCCCCGACCTGGCGGGTGGCTACACCTTC
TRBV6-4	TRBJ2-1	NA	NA	CASSATGNNEQFF	TGTGCCAGCAGTGCAACAGGGAACAATGAGCAGTTCTTC
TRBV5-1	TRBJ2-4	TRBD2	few	CASSLGLADKNIQYF	TGCGCCAGCAGCTTGGGACTAGCGGACAAAAACATTCAGTACTTC
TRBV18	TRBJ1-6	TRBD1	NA	CASSPSWDSRNSPLHF	TGTGCCAGCTCACCATCCTGGGACAGCAGAAATTCACCCCTCCACTTT
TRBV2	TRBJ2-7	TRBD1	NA	CASSKDRGEQYF	TGTGCCAGCAGTAAGGACAGGGGCGAGCAGTACTTC